Included here is one T cell receptor beta chain sequence, with context. Trimming left V 8 bases short and J 2 bases short, with 15 bases between. CDR3 length: 14 amino acids. The V gene's germline CDR1 is KGHSH and CDR2 LQKENI. These data come from a study of blood T cell repertoires in COVID-19. The overall study: From the United States, Italy and Spain came samples of acute and convalescent COVID-19. T cells, B-cell-depleted T cells, or PBMCs supplied cDNA or gDNA.

In the original processing: Estimation of nucleated cell counts relied on the amplification of reference gene primers. Here immunoSEQ multiplex PCR was the method, and the copy in TCRdb shows in-frame clones only, minus some. The V and J calls and the clone size are those of that table, but D and trimming were determined from the DNA. The table lists about 270,000 clones, approximately 80% of them singletons. This rearrangement joins TRBV18 to TRBJ2-5, with a tentative D call TRBD2 (5 bases). The receptor was isolated from a human donor in a cohort sampled during active COVID-19. The sample was peripheral blood. The CDR3: CASKTRSGQETQYF. CDR3 in DNA: TGTGCCAGCAAAACTAGGTCGGGGCAAGAGACCCAGTACTTC. The entire variable domain, with the rest obtained from reference TRBV18 and TRBJ2-5, is as follows: NAGVMQNPRHLVRRRGQEARLRCSPMKGHSHVYWYRQLPEEGLKFMVYLQKENIIDESGMPKERFSAEFPKEGPSILRIQQVVRGDSAAYFCASKTRSGQETQYFGPGTRLLVL.